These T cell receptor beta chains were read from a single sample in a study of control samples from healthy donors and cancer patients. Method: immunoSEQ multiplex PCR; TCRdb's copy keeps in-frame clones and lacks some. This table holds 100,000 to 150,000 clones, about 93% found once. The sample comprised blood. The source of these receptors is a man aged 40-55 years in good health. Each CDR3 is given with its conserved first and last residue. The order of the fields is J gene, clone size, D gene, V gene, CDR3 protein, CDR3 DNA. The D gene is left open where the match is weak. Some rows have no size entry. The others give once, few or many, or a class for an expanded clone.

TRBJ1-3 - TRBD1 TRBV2 CASSEQGAFGNTIYF TGTGCCAGCAGTGAACAGGGGGCCTTTGGAAACACCATATATTTT
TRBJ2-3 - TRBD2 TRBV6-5 CATSIAGGPDTQYF TGTGCCACATCGATAGCGGGGGGGCCAGATACGCAGTATTTT
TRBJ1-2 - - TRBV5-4 CASSVDRGYGYTF TGTGCCAGCAGTGTGGACAGAGGATATGGCTACACCTTC
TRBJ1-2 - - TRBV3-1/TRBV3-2 CASSQDRTTRF TGTGCCAGCAGCCAAGATCGCACAACCCGCTTC
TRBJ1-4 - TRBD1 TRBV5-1 CASSLLTGNEKLFF TGCGCCAGCAGCTTGTTGACAGGGAACGAAAAACTGTTTTTT
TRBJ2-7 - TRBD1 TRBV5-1 CASSLEQGGFNEQYF TGCGCCAGCAGCTTGGAACAGGGGGGTTTTAACGAGCAGTACTTC
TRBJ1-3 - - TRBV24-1 CATSDFQRNTIYF TGTGCCACCAGTGATTTCCAAAGAAACACCATATATTTT
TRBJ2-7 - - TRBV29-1 CSVGQAYEQYF TGCAGCGTTGGACAAGCCTACGAGCAGTACTTC
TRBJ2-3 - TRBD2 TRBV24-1 CATSDDIAGGGDTQYF TGTGCCACCAGTGACGATATAGCGGGGGGCGGCGATACGCAGTATTTT
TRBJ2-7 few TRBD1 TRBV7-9 CASSPRDRGARSYEQYF TGTGCCAGCAGCCCTAGGGACAGGGGCGCCCGGAGCTACGAGCAGTACTTC
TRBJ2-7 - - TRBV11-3 CASSGRGGALQYEQYF TGTGCCAGCAGCGGCCGTGGGGGCGCCCTTCAATACGAGCAGTACTTC
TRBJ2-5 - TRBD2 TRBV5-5 CASSMGLAGGEETQYF TGTGCCAGCAGCATGGGACTAGCGGGGGGTGAAGAGACCCAGTACTTC
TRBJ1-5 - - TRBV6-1 CASSEPGVRSQHF TGTGCCAGCAGTGAACCAGGGGTACGTTCCCAGCATTTT
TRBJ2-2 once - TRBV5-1 CASSPLGHSRVTGELFF TGCGCCAGCAGCCCTCTAGGGCACTCTCGGGTGACCGGGGAGCTGTTTTTT
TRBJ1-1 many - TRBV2 CASSFGQTNTEAFF TGTGCCAGCAGCTTTGGACAAACGAACACTGAAGCTTTCTTT
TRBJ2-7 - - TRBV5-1 CASSLSSLNEQYF TGCGCCAGCAGCTTGTCTAGTCTGAACGAGCAGTACTTC
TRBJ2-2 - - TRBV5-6 CASSDSGTAATGELFF TGTGCCAGCAGCGATTCCGGGACTGCAGCCACCGGGGAGCTGTTTTTT
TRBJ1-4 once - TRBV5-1 CASRSGQSGEKLFF TGCGCCAGCAGATCGGGTCAGTCAGGGGAAAAACTGTTTTTT
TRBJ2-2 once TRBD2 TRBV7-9 CASSRTGGWRPGELFF TGTGCCAGCAGCCGAACGGGAGGATGGAGGCCCGGGGAGCTGTTTTTT
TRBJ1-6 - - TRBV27 CASSLITYNSPLHF TGTGCCAGCAGTCTGATCACCTATAATTCACCCCTCCACTTT
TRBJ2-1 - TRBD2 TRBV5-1 CASSLPTRLAGGNEQFF TGCGCCAGCAGCCTACCGACCAGGCTAGCGGGGGGGAATGAGCAGTTCTTC
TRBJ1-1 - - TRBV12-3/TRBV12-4 CASSLSQASEAFF TGTGCCAGCAGTTTGTCGCAGGCTAGTGAAGCTTTCTTT